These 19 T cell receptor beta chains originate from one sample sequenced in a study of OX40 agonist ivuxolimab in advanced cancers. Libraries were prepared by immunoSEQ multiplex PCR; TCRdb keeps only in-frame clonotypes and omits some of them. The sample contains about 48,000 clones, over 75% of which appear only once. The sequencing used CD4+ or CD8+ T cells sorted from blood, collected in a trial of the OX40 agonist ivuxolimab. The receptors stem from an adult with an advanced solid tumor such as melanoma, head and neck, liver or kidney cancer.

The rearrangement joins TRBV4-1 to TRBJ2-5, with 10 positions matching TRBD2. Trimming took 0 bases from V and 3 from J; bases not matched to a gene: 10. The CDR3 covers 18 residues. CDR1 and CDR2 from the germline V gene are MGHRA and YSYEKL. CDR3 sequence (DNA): TGCGCCAGCAGCCAAGATTTGACCCTAGCGGGAGAGGAAGAGACCCAGTACTTC. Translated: CASSQDLTLAGEEETQYF.

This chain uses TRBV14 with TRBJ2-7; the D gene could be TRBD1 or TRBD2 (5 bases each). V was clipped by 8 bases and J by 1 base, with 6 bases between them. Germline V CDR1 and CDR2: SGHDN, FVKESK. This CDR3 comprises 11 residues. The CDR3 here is CASGGSYEQYF. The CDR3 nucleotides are TGTGCCAGCGGGGGATCCTACGAGCAGTACTTC.

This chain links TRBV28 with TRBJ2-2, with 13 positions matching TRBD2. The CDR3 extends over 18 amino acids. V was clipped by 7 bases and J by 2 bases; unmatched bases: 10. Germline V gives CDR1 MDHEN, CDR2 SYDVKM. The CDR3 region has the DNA TGTGCCAGCACCGCCCTCGGACTAGCGGGGGCAAACACCGGGGAGCTGTTTTTT. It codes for CASTALGLAGANTGELFF.

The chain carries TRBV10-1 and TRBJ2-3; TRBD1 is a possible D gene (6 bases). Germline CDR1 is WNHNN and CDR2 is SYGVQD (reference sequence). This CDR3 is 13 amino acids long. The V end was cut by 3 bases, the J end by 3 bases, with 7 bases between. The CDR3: CASSDRGTDTQYF. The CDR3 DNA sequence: TGCGCCAGCAGTGACAGGGGAACAGATACGCAGTATTTT.

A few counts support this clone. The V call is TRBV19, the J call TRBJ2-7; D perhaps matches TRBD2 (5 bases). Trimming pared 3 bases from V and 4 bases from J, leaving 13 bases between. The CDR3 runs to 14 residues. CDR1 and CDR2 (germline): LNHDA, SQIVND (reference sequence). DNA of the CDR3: TGTGCCAGTAGTATCGCGGACTTGGTATACGAGCAGTACTTC. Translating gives CASSIADLVYEQYF. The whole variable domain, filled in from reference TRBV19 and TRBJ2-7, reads DGGITQSPKYLFRKEGQNVTLSCEQNLNHDAMYWYRQDPGQGLRLIYYSQIVNDFQKGDIAEGYSVSREKKESFPLTVTSAQKNPTAFYLCASSIADLVYEQYFGPGTRLTVT.

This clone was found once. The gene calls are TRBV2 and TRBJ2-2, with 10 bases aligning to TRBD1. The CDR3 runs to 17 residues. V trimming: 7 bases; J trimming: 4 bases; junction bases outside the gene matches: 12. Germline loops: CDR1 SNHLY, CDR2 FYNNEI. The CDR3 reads CASKGGRQGAPTGELFF. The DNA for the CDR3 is TGTGCCAGCAAGGGAGGTAGACAGGGGGCACCCACCGGGGAGCTGTTTTTT.

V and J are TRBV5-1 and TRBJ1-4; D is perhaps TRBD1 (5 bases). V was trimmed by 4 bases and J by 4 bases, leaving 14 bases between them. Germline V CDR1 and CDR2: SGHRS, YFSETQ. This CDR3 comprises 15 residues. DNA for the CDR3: TGCGCCAGCAGCGGGACCGGGACGATTAATGAAAAACTGTTTTTT. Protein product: CASSGTGTINEKLFF.

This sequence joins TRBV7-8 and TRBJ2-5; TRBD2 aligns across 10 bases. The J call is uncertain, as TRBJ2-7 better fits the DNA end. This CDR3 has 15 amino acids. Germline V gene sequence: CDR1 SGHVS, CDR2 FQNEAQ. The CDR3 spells CASSSLAGNSYEQYF. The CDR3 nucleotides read TGTGCCAGCAGCTCACTAGCGGGAAACTCCTACGAGCAGTACTTC.

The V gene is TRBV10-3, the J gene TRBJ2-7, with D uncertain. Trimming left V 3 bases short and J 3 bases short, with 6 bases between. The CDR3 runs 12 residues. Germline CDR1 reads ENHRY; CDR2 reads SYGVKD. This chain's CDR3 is CAISDRNYEQYF. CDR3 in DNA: TGTGCCATCAGTGATCGGAACTACGAGCAGTACTTC.

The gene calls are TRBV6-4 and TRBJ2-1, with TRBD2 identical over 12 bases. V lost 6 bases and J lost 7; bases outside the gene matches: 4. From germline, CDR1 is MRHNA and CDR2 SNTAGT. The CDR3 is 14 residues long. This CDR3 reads CASSLTSGGNEQFF. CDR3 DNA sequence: TGTGCCAGCAGCCTGACTAGCGGGGGTAATGAGCAGTTCTTC.

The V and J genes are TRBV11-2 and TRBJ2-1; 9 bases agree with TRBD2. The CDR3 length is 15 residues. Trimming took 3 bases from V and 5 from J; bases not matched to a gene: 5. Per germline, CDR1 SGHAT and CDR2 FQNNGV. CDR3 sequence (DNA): TGTGCCAGCAGCTTCTCAGCGGGGGGCCACAATGAGCAGTTCTTC. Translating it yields CASSFSAGGHNEQFF.

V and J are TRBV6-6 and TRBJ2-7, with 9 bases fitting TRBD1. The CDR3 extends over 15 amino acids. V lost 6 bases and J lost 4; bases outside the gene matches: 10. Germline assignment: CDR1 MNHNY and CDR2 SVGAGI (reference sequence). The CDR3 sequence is CASSPQADRGYEQYF. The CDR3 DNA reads TGTGCCAGCAGCCCTCAAGCGGACAGGGGATACGAGCAGTACTTC.

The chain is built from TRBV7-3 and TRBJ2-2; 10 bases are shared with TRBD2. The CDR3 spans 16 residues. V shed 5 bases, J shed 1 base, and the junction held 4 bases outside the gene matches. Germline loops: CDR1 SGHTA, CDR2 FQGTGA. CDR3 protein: CASSPIAGGNTGELFF. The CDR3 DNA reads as TGTGCCAGCAGCCCCATAGCGGGGGGGAACACCGGGGAGCTGTTTTTT.

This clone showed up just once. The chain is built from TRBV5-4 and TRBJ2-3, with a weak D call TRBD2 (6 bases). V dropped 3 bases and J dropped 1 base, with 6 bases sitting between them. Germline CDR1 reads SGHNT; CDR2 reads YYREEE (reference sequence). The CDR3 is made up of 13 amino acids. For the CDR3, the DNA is TGTGCCAGCAGCTGGGGGGGCACAGATACGCAGTATTTT. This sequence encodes CASSWGGTDTQYF. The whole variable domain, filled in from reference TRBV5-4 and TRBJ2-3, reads ETGVTQSPTHLIKTRGQQVTLRCSSQSGHNTVSWYQQALGQGPQFIFQYYREEENGRGNFPPRFSGLQFPNYSSELNVNALELDDSALYLCASSWGGTDTQYFGPGTRLTVL.

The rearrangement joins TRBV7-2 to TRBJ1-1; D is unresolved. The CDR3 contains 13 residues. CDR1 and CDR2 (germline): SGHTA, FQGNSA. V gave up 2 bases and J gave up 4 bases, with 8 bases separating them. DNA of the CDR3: TGTGCCAGCAGCTTAAGTAGGGTCACTGAAGCTTTCTTT. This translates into CASSLSRVTEAFF.

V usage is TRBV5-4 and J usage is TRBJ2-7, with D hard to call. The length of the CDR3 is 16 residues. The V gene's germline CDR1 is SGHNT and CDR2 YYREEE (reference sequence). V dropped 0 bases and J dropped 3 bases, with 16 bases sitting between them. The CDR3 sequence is CASSLGGVSQDYEQYF. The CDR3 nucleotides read TGTGCCAGCAGCTTGGGAGGAGTTTCCCAAGACTACGAGCAGTACTTC.

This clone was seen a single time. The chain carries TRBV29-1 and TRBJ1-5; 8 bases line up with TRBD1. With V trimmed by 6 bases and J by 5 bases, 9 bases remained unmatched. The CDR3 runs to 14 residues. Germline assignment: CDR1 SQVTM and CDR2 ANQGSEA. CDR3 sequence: CSVSQGAGDQPQHF. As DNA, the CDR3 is TGCAGCGTCAGTCAGGGGGCGGGCGATCAGCCCCAGCATTTT.

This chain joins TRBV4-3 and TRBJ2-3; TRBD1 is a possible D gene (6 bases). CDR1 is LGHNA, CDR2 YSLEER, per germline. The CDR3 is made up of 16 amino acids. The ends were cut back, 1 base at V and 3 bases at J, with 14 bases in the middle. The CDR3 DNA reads TGCGCCAGCAGCCAAGGACCAGGGGATGCGACAGATACGCAGTATTTT. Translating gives CASSQGPGDATDTQYF.

The DNA of the CDR3 is TGCGCCAGCAGCCAAGGGTCGGACACTACCTACGAGCAGTACTTC. Encoded protein: CASSQGSDTTYEQYF. This chain connects TRBV4-1 to TRBJ2-7, with D possibly TRBD1 on 5 matching bases. Looked up from germline, CDR1 is MGHRA and CDR2 is YSYEKL. The CDR3 length is 15 residues. V was shortened by 1 base and J by 2 bases, with 12 bases between the two germline ends.